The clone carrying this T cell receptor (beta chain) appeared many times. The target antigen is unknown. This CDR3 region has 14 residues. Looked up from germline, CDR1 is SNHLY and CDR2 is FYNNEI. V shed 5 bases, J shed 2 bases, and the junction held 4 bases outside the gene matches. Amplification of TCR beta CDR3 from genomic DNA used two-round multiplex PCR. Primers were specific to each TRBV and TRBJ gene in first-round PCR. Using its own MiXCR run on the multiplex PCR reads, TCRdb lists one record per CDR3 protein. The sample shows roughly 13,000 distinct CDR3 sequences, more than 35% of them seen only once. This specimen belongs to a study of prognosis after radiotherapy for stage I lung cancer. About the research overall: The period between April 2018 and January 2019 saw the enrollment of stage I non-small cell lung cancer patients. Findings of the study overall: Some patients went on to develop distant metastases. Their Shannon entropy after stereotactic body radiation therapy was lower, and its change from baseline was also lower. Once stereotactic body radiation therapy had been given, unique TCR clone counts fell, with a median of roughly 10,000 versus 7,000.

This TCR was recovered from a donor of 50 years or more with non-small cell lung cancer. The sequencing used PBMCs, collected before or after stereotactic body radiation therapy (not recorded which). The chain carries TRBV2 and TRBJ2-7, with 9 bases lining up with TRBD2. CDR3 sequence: CASSWLAGPYEQYF. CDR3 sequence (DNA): TGTGCCAGCAGTTGGCTAGCGGGACCCTACGAGCAGTACTTC. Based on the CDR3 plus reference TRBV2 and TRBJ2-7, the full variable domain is EPEVTQTPSHQVTQMGQEVILRCVPISNHLYFYWYRQILGQKVEFLVSFYNNEISEKSEIFDDQFSVERPDGSNFTLKIRSTKLEDSAMYFCASSWLAGPYEQYFGPGTRLTVT.